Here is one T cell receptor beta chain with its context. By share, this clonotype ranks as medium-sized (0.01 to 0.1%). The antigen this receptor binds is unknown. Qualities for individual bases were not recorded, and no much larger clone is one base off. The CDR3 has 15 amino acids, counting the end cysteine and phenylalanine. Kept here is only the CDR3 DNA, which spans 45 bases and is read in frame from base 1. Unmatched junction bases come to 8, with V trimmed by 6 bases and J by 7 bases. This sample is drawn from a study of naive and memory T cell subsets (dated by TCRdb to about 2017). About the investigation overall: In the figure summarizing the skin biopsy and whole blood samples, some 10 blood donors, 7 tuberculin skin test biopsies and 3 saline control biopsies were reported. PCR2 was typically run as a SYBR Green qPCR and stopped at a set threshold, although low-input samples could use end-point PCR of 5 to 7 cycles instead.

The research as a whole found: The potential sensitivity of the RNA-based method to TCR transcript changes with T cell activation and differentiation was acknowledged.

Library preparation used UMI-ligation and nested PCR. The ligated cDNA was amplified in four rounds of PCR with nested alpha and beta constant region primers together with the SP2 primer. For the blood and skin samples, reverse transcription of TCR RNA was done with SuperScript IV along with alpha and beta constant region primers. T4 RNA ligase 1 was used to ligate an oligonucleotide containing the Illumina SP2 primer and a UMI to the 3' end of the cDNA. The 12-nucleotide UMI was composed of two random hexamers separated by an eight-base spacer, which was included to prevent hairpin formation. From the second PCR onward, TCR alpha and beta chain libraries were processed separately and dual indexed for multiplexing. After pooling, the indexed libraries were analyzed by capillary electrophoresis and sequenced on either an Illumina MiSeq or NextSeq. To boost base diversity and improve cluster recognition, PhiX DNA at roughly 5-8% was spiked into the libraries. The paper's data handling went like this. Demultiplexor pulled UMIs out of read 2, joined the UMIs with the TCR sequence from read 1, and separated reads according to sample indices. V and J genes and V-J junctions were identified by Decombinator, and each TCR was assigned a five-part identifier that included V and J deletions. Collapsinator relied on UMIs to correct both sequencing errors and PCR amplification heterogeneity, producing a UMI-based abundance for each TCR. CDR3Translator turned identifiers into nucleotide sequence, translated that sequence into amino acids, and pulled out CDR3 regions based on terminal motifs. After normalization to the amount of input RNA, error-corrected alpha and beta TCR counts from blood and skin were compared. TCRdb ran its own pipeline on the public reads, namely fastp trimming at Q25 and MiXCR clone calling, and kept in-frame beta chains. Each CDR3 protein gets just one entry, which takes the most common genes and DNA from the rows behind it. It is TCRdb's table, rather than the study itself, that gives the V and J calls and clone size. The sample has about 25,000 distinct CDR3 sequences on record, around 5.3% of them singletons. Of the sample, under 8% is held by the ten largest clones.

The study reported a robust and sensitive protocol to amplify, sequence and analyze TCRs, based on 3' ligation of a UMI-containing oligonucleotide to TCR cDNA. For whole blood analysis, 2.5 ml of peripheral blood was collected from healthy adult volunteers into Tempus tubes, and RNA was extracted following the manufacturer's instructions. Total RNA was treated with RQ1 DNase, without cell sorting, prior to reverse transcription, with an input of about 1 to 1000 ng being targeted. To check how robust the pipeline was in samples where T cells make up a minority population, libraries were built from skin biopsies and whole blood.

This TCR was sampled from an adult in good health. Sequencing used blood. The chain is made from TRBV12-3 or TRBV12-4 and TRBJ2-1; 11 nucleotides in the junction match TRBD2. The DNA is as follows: TGTGCCAGCAGAGCACTAGCGGGAGTGAGGAATGAGCAGTTCTTC. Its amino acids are CASRALAGVRNEQFF.